The 30 T cell receptor beta chains below were found in one sample sequenced in a study of cytomegalovirus exposure and HLA in healthy donors. The primer mix had 60 Vbeta and 13 Jbeta primers. The table came from immunoSEQ multiplex PCR; TCRdb's copy has only in-frame clones and leaves some out. The table lists around 99,000 clones, about 80% of them singletons. Sequencing was carried out using PBMCs. These receptor sequences come from a man aged 25 to 40 in good health and CMV-seropositive.

This chain joins TRBV2 and TRBJ1-5; TRBD1 matches 7 bases. This CDR3 comprises 14 residues. Germline V gene data show CDR1 as SNHLY and CDR2 as FYNNEI. J gave up 6 bases and V 3 bases, and 5 bases lay outside the gene matches. CDR3 protein: CASSDDRVGQPQHF. The CDR3 DNA follows: TGTGCCAGCAGTGATGACAGGGTGGGTCAGCCCCAGCATTTT.

The chain combines TRBV6-5 with TRBJ1-4; 7 nucleotides line up with TRBD1. Germline V gives CDR1 MNHEY, CDR2 SVGAGI. V lost 6 bases and J lost 0; bases outside the gene matches: 4. The CDR3 contains 15 residues. CDR3: CASSPGTATNEKLFF. In DNA form, the CDR3 reads TGTGCCAGCAGCCCCGGGACAGCAACTAATGAAAAACTGTTTTTT.

Concerning this clone: The CDR3 does not close with the conserved phenylalanine or tryptophan, likely indicating a read error. The DNA is left out, because the CDR3 cannot be placed on it with certainty; the CDR3 is given as TCRdb lists it. This rearrangement joins TRBV1 to TRBJ2-7; TRBD1 reflects the table's D call only, with no check against the DNA. TRBV1 is designated a pseudogene. The CDR3 totals 13 residues, both ends included. CDR3 in amino acids: CTSSQERTGAGCP.

The V gene is TRBV4-1, the J gene TRBJ2-2, with TRBD2 identical over 9 bases. CDR3 length: 16 amino acids. Per germline, CDR1 MGHRA and CDR2 YSYEKL. V lost 4 bases and J lost 5; bases outside the gene matches: 8. The CDR3 bases are TGCGCCAGCAGCCTGTCTAGCGGGGTGGGGACCGGGGAGCTGTTTTTT. Amino acids: CASSLSSGVGTGELFF.

On this clone itself: Germline and junction disagree at one end, which may indicate a read error. This chain uses TRBV7-9 with TRBJ2-7, with D unresolved. Germline V lookup: CDR1 SEHNR, CDR2 FQNEAQ (reference sequence). The CDR3 is 13 residues long. In nucleotides, the CDR3 is TGTTCCAGCAGCCCTCCGACCAGGTACGAGCAGTACTTC. Translated: CSSSPPTRYEQYF.

The CDR3 coding sequence is TGTGCCAGCAGCCAAGAACTGGTAGGGACTTCTCCCGCCTCAACTAATGAAAAACTGTTTTTT. This codes for CASSQELVGTSPASTNEKLFF. The chain combines TRBV4-2 with TRBJ1-4; D is possibly TRBD1 (5 bases). Trimming pared 0 bases from V and 0 bases from J, leaving 23 bases between. The germline CDR1 and CDR2 sequences are LGHNA and YNFKEQ. CDR3 length equals 21 residues.

The chain is built from TRBV12-5 and TRBJ2-5, with a weak D call TRBD2 (7 bases). The V and J ends lost 10 bases and 5 bases respectively, with 20 bases between them. Germline values: CDR1 LGHNT, CDR2 FRNRAP. The CDR3 totals 14 residues. This chain's CDR3 is CATGWGGAGETQYF. CDR3 bases: TGTGCTACTGGATGGGGGGGGGCCGGGGAGACCCAGTACTTC.

The rearrangement links TRBV19 to TRBJ1-1, with 7 bases lining up with TRBD1. This CDR3 is 16 amino acids long. The V gene end was trimmed by 5 bases and the J gene end by 3 bases; junction bases not matched to a gene: 12. Looked up from germline, CDR1 is LNHDA and CDR2 is SQIVND (reference sequence). The CDR3, as DNA: TGTGCCAGTAGTCCGGACCTCCGGGACAGCTACACTGAAGCTTTCTTT. Its protein is CASSPDLRDSYTEAFF.

The J gene is TRBJ1-1, the V gene TRBV19; D unclear. The CDR3 is 15 residues long. Trimming took 7 bases from V and 1 from J, leaving 16 bases between them. Germline lookup yields CDR1 LNHDA and CDR2 SQIVND (reference sequence). The CDR3 DNA sequence: TGTGCCAGTATCTGGTTTCATTCAGGGAACACTGAAGCTTTCTTT. The encoded protein is CASIWFHSGNTEAFF.

V is TRBV2 and J is TRBJ2-5; 10 nucleotides agree with TRBD2. Trimming at V came to 11 bases and at J to 11 bases, leaving 20 bases not matched to a gene. In germline, CDR1 is SNHLY, CDR2 FYNNEI. This CDR3 is built from 15 residues. CDR3 in DNA: TGTGCCGGCCTAACAAGCGGGGGGGCCGATTTTCAGCAGTACTTC. It translates to CAGLTSGGADFQQYF.

The V and J genes are TRBV18 and TRBJ2-5; 7 bases map to TRBD1. V lost 5 bases to trimming and J lost 1 base; unmatched junction nucleotides: 4. This CDR3 has 14 residues. CDR1 and CDR2 (germline): KGHSH, LQKENI. The CDR3 region has the DNA TGTGCCAGCTCAGTAAACAGGGGCCAAGAGACCCAGTACTTC. This codes for CASSVNRGQETQYF. Drawing the rest from reference TRBV18 and TRBJ2-5, the complete variable domain is NAGVMQNPRHLVRRRGQEARLRCSPMKGHSHVYWYRQLPEEGLKFMVYLQKENIIDESGMPKERFSAEFPKEGPSILRIQQVVRGDSAAYFCASSVNRGQETQYFGPGTRLLVL.

The CDR3 DNA sequence: TGTGCCAGCAGTCCCCCCGGGACAGTTAACACTGAAGCTTTCTTT. Translating gives CASSPPGTVNTEAFF. The chain couples TRBV27 to TRBJ1-1; 7 bases map to TRBD1. CDR1 MNHEY and CDR2 SMNVEV come from the germline V gene (reference sequence). The length of the CDR3 is 15 residues. The V segment lost 5 bases and the J segment 2 bases; nucleotides outside the gene matches: 8.

This chain joins TRBV5-1 and TRBJ1-4; no reliable D call. Trimming stripped 0 bases from V and 6 bases from J, with 12 bases between. The CDR3 is 15 amino acids. CDR1 is SGHRS and CDR2 is YFSETQ in the germline V gene. CDR3: CASSLDRGADEKLFF. DNA of the CDR3: TGCGCCAGCAGCTTGGACCGGGGAGCGGATGAAAAACTGTTTTTT.

The chain uses TRBV29-1 and TRBJ2-5, with a weak D call TRBD1 (5 bases). The CDR3 loop spans 11 amino acids. Per germline, CDR1 SQVTM and CDR2 ANQGSEA. Trimming removed 8 bases at V and 2 bases at J, with 9 bases between. CDR3 amino acids: CSSAGQETQYF. DNA of the CDR3: TGCAGCAGTGCAGGGCAAGAGACCCAGTACTTC.

The gene calls are TRBV30 and TRBJ2-3; tentatively, D is TRBD2 (6 bases). Trimming took off 5 bases at V and 0 bases at J, with 12 bases between the two ends. Germline CDR1 GTSNPN, CDR2 SVGIG (reference sequence). CDR3 size: 14 residues. As DNA, the CDR3 is TGTGCCTGGGTGCGGGGAGTGAGCACAGATACGCAGTATTTT. Translating it yields CAWVRGVSTDTQYF.

This clone was counted a single time. This chain links TRBV2 with TRBJ2-5, with D tentatively TRBD1 (7 bases). This CDR3 is 15 amino acids long. In germline, CDR1 is SNHLY, CDR2 FYNNEI. Deletions cut 6 bases from V and 1 base from J, with 15 bases between. CDR3 in DNA: TGTGCCAGCAGCAAGAGACAGGGACTCCAAGAGACCCAGTACTTC. Translating it yields CASSKRQGLQETQYF.

The chain recombines TRBV18 with TRBJ2-3; 7 bases align to TRBD1. This CDR3 comprises 16 residues. In germline, CDR1 is KGHSH, CDR2 LQKENI. V dropped 0 bases and J dropped 3; count of bases not matched to a gene: 6. CDR3 coding DNA: TGTGCCAGCTCACCACCTGCCAGGGGGTATACAGATACGCAGTATTTT. It translates to CASSPPARGYTDTQYF.

The V call is TRBV5-1, the J call TRBJ1-1; D unresolved. V lost 2 bases to trimming and J lost 0 bases, with 17 bases between them. Germline V gene data show CDR1 as SGHRS and CDR2 as YFSETQ. The CDR3 contains 17 residues. CDR3 bases: TGCGCCAGCAGCTTATCGGGAGGAACCCTCATGAACACTGAAGCTTTCTTT. It is translated as CASSLSGGTLMNTEAFF.

The V call is TRBV7-9, the J call TRBJ2-3; D is undetermined. CDR1 and CDR2 from the germline V gene are SEHNR and FQNEAQ (reference sequence). The CDR3 totals 14 residues. Between the trimmed V and J ends, which lost 8 bases and 7 bases, there was a span of 19 bases. The CDR3 DNA follows: TGTGCCAGCCAGCTTATGCAAGAGGTTTATACGCAGTATTTT. This gives the protein CASQLMQEVYTQYF.

The chain has TRBV5-1 and TRBJ2-7; unclear D gene. Deletions cut 0 bases from V and 3 bases from J, with 13 bases between. There are 15 residues in the CDR3. The germline V gene encodes CDR1 SGHRS and CDR2 YFSETQ. For the CDR3, the DNA is TGCGCCAGCAGCTTGGGAGGAACTAACCGCTACGAGCAGTACTTC. Encoded protein: CASSLGGTNRYEQYF.

This clone turned up a few times. The chain uses TRBV15 and TRBJ1-1, with 8 nucleotides matching TRBD1. The CDR3 spans 15 residues. J was trimmed by 3 bases and V by 2 bases; bases with no gene match: 5. Germline CDR1 and CDR2: LNHNV and YYDKDF (reference sequence). The CDR3 nucleotides are TGTGCCACCAGCAGAATCGTGACAGGGGACACTGAAGCTTTCTTT. Translated, it gives CATSRIVTGDTEAFF.

A remark on this clone: At one boundary the junction diverges from the germline segment, which might be a read error. The chain employs TRBV27 and TRBJ2-6; D is possibly TRBD2 (6 bases). Germline CDR1 MNHEY, CDR2 SMNVEV (reference sequence). This CDR3 is 16 amino acids long. In DNA form, the CDR3 reads TGTGCCAGCAGTTTATCTGGGTTTGGCGGGGCCAACGGCCTGACTTTC. Its translation is CASSLSGFGGANGLTF.

This sequence joins TRBV6-5 and TRBJ2-5; 10 bases align to TRBD1. The CDR3 runs to 16 residues. CDR1 is MNHEY and CDR2 is SVGAGI in the germline V gene. V was pared by 1 base and J by 3 bases, with 5 bases of the junction left unmatched. CDR3 bases: TGTGCCAGCAGTTACTTCCAGACAGGGGGCGAAGAGACCCAGTACTTC. Protein: CASSYFQTGGEETQYF.

V is TRBV2 and J is TRBJ1-2, with D possibly being TRBD1 (6 bases). V was cut by 6 bases and J by 6 bases, with 17 bases left in between. Germline loops: CDR1 SNHLY, CDR2 FYNNEI. CDR3 length: 14 amino acids. CDR3 nucleotide sequence: TGTGCCAGCAGCGGAGACGTAACAGGGAATGGCTACACCTTC. This codes for CASSGDVTGNGYTF.

V usage is TRBV6-1 and J usage is TRBJ2-5, with D possibly being TRBD2 (6 bases). The V gene's germline CDR1 is MNHNS and CDR2 SASEGT. The CDR3 has 14 amino acids. Trimming left V 8 bases short and J 5 bases short, with 18 bases between. In DNA form, the CDR3 reads TGTGCCAGCGGAACTAGACTAGTCGGGGAGACCCAGTACTTC. Translated: CASGTRLVGETQYF.

The V and J genes are TRBV5-4 and TRBJ1-6, with D perhaps TRBD1 (5 bases). V was cut by 4 bases and J by 10 bases, with 12 bases left in between. CDR1 SGHNT and CDR2 YYREEE come from the germline V gene (reference sequence). The length of the CDR3 is 13 residues. CDR3 coding DNA: TGTGCCAGCAGCCTCAGGGAAGTCTCACCCCTCCACTTT. Translated, it gives CASSLREVSPLHF.

This chain uses TRBV10-3 with TRBJ1-1; 10 nucleotides agree with TRBD1. This CDR3 region has 13 residues. The trim removed 10 bases at V and 5 bases at J, leaving 7 bases unmatched. CDR1 and CDR2 (germline): ENHRY, SYGVKD. The CDR3, as DNA: TGTGCCACTTCCCCGGGACAGGGGACTGAAGCTTTCTTT. Translating gives CATSPGQGTEAFF.

This clone has only a few counts. V gene TRBV10-3 combines with J gene TRBJ1-1; D uncertain. Germline loops: CDR1 ENHRY, CDR2 SYGVKD. Trimming pared 4 bases from V and 4 bases from J, leaving 13 bases between. CDR3 length equals 14 residues. CDR3: CAISVGQDGTEAFF. The CDR3 DNA reads TGTGCCATCAGTGTAGGTCAGGATGGCACTGAAGCTTTCTTT.

This chain connects TRBV19 to TRBJ2-3, with a tentative D call TRBD2 (5 bases). Germline V gene sequence: CDR1 LNHDA, CDR2 SQIVND (reference sequence). V was trimmed by 5 bases and J by 2 bases, leaving 11 bases between them. The CDR3 spans 14 residues. The CDR3 loop is CASSLTKNTDTQYF. The DNA of the CDR3 is TGTGCCAGTAGTCTGACTAAAAACACAGATACGCAGTATTTT.

The sample holds one count of this clone. The chain couples TRBV5-1 to TRBJ2-2; 8 nucleotides line up with TRBD2. V shed 5 bases, J shed 1 base, and the junction held 10 bases outside the gene matches. Germline V gene data show CDR1 as SGHRS and CDR2 as YFSETQ. This CDR3 contains 17 residues. The CDR3 DNA follows: TGCGCCAGCAGGAATAAAGGACTAGCCCAGAACACCGGGGAGCTGTTTTTT. Translation gives CASRNKGLAQNTGELFF.